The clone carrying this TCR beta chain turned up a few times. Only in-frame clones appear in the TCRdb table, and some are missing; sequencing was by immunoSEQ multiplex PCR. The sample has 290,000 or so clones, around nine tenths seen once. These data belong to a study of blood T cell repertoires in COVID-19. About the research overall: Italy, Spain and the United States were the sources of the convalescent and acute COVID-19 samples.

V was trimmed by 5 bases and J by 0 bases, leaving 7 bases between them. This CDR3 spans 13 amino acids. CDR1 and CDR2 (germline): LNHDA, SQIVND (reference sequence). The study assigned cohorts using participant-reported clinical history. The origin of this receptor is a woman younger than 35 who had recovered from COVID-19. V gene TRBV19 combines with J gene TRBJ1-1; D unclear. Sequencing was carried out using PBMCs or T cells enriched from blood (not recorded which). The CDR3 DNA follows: TGTGCCAGTAGTTCTAAGATGAACACTGAAGCTTTCTTT. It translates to CASSSKMNTEAFF.